Presented here are 30 T cell receptor beta chains from one specimen sequenced in a study of response to subunit inactivated influenza vaccine. A single record per CDR3 protein comes from TCRdb applying MiXCR to the RT-PCR reads. Of about 160,000 distinct CDR3 sequences listed, about a tenth are singletons. The material was non-naive T cells sorted from PBMCs, obtained 40 to 50 days after vaccination. The receptors derive from a man aged 45-65 years who received an inactivated influenza vaccine.

This clonotype was seen ten or more times. The gene calls are TRBV3-1 and TRBJ2-1, with no clear D. Germline V gives CDR1 LGHDT, CDR2 YNNKEL (reference sequence). The CDR3 spans 16 residues. Trimming pared 0 bases from V and 4 bases from J, leaving 13 bases between. CDR3 loop: CASSQDDLNSYNEQFF. CDR3 coding DNA: TGTGCCAGCAGCCAAGATGACTTAAACTCTTACAATGAGCAGTTCTTC.

The rearrangement uses TRBV3-1 and TRBJ1-2; TRBD1 agrees at 7 bases. CDR3 length: 14 residues. CDR1 LGHDT and CDR2 YNNKEL come from the germline V gene (reference sequence). The ends lost 6 bases at V and 0 bases at J; junction bases unmatched: 4. CDR3 residues: CASSRQGPNYGYTF. The CDR3 nucleotides are TGTGCCAGCAGTCGACAGGGACCTAACTATGGCTACACCTTC.

This clonotype turned up a few times. The gene calls are TRBV28 and TRBJ2-3, with 16 bases matching TRBD2. V dropped 4 bases and J dropped 13; count of bases not matched to a gene: 8. CDR3 length: 15 residues. Germline V gene lookup returns CDR1 MDHEN and CDR2 SYDVKM. The CDR3 here is CASSSAGLAGGQEYF. The CDR3, as DNA: TGTGCCAGCAGTTCGGCGGGACTAGCGGGGGGGCAAGAGTATTTT.

This clonotype has just a few counts. This rearrangement joins TRBV4-2 to TRBJ2-3; the match to TRBD2 covers 7 bases. This CDR3 is built from 16 residues. Germline lookup yields CDR1 LGHNA and CDR2 YNFKEQ. V was clipped by 0 bases and J by 2 bases; unmatched bases: 5. The CDR3 spells CASSQDFAGDTDTQYF. CDR3 DNA: TGTGCCAGCAGCCAAGATTTCGCGGGGGACACAGATACGCAGTATTTT.

This clonotype was counted only a few times. In DNA form, the CDR3 reads TGTGCCAGTAGTACAACCGGACAGGGGCAATATGGCTACACCTTC. It codes for CASSTTGQGQYGYTF. The chain uses TRBV19 and TRBJ1-2; 9 positions match TRBD1. Germline V gene data show CDR1 as LNHDA and CDR2 as SQIVND (reference sequence). Losses at the gene ends were 4 bases for V and 5 bases for J; bases not matched to a gene: 8. This CDR3 is built from 15 residues.

This clonotype was detected a few times. The genes are TRBV20-1 and TRBJ1-1; 9 nucleotides agree with TRBD1. Germline loops: CDR1 DFQATT, CDR2 SNEGSKA (reference sequence). There are 13 residues in the CDR3. Trimming at V came to 8 bases and at J to 2 bases, leaving 6 bases not matched to a gene. The CDR3 sequence: CSPTGGLNTEAFF. CDR3 bases: TGCAGTCCGACAGGGGGGCTAAACACTGAAGCTTTCTTT.

The CDR3 nucleotides read TGTGCCAGCAGCCTGCCGGTGGGAGGATTCACAGATACGCAGTATTTT. Protein product: CASSLPVGGFTDTQYF. The V gene is TRBV6-2 or TRBV6-3, the J gene TRBJ2-3, with a tentative D call TRBD2 (6 bases). Per the germline V gene, CDR1 is MNHEY and CDR2 is SVGEGT. The ends were cut back, 6 bases at V and 2 bases at J, with 18 bases in the middle. The CDR3 is 16 residues long.

This clonotype was observed at least ten times. The J gene is TRBJ2-1, the V gene TRBV4-3, with 12 nucleotides matching TRBD2. V gave up 2 bases and J gave up 4 bases; unmatched junction bases: 3. This CDR3 contains 16 residues. Germline loops: CDR1 LGHNA, CDR2 YSLEER. CDR3 residues: CASSQSSGGAYNEQFF. The DNA for the CDR3 is TGCGCCAGCAGCCAATCTAGCGGGGGGGCATACAATGAGCAGTTCTTC.

The chain has TRBV20-1 and TRBJ1-5, with D possibly matching TRBD1 (5 bases). The V end lost 3 bases, the J end lost 0 bases, and 15 bases lay between the germline ends. This CDR3 comprises 16 residues. CDR1 and CDR2 from the germline V gene are DFQATT and SNEGSKA (reference sequence). This chain's CDR3 is CSASSYRPYSNQPQHF. Written as DNA, the CDR3 is TGCAGTGCTAGTAGTTACAGGCCATATAGCAATCAGCCCCAGCATTTT.

Worth noting for this clonotype: It may be a read error: a sequence one base away is much more abundant. CDR3 loop: CSAHPQGFRETQYF. CDR3 nucleotides: TGCAGTGCTCACCCCCAGGGGTTCCGAGAGACCCAGTACTTC. V gene TRBV20-1 combines with J gene TRBJ2-5; D is possibly TRBD1 (6 bases). The germline CDR1 and CDR2 sequences are DFQATT and SNEGSKA (reference sequence). This CDR3 is 14 amino acids long. Trimming took off 5 bases at V and 4 bases at J, with 17 bases between the two ends.

This clonotype was observed at least ten times. The chain links TRBV7-2 to TRBJ2-7, with 7 bases identical to TRBD2. Trimming cost V 1 base and J 4 bases; bases outside gene matches: 10. The CDR3 is 16 residues long. Germline-derived CDR1 and CDR2 are SGHTA and FQGNSA. The CDR3, as DNA: TGTGCCAGCAGCTTAGAAAGGGCTAGCGGCTTTTACGAGCAGTACTTC. Its protein product is CASSLERASGFYEQYF.

The chain links TRBV18 to TRBJ1-2; TRBD1 aligns across 7 bases. The CDR3 is 13 amino acids. Germline CDR1 KGHSH, CDR2 LQKENI. The V and J ends lost 5 bases and 8 bases, in that order; junction bases with no gene match: 8. The CDR3 coding sequence is TGTGCCAGCTCATCCAACAGGGGTGAGGGCTACACCTTC. It is translated as CASSSNRGEGYTF.

This clonotype was detected a few times. The J gene is TRBJ1-4, the V gene TRBV5-5; a possible D gene is TRBD1 (6 bases). The CDR3 contains 14 residues. The germline CDR1 and CDR2 sequences are SGHKS and YYEKEE (reference sequence). Trimming stripped 4 bases from V and 8 bases from J, with 15 bases between. CDR3 sequence (DNA): TGTGCCAGCAGCGTACAGGGCAATGGGGAAAAACTGTTTTTT. Translating gives CASSVQGNGEKLFF.

The J gene is TRBJ1-4, the V gene TRBV6-5; D is perhaps TRBD1 (6 bases). Trimming pared 0 bases from V and 7 bases from J, leaving 15 bases between. Germline V gene lookup returns CDR1 MNHEY and CDR2 SVGAGI. This CDR3 is built from 16 residues. CDR3 region: CASSYSRGAGAEKLFF. The CDR3 DNA follows: TGTGCCAGCAGTTACTCGAGGGGGGCAGGGGCTGAAAAACTGTTTTTT.

The chain recombines TRBV18 with TRBJ1-3, with 10 bases fitting TRBD1. V was clipped by 0 bases and J by 8 bases; unmatched bases: 4. The CDR3 sequence is 15 residues long. Germline CDR1 reads KGHSH; CDR2 reads LQKENI. CDR3 loop: CASSPPGTGDYTIYF. CDR3 nucleotide sequence: TGTGCCAGCTCACCACCTGGGACAGGGGATTACACCATATATTTT.

This clonotype was observed a few times. The chain uses TRBV20-1 and TRBJ2-7, with 12 bases fitting TRBD2. V lost 0 bases, J lost 6 bases, and 6 bases stayed unmatched. Germline V CDR1 and CDR2: DFQATT, SNEGSKA (reference sequence). This CDR3 has 15 residues. The chain's CDR3 is CSARETSGRWSEQYF. CDR3 DNA sequence: TGCAGTGCTAGAGAGACTAGCGGGAGATGGAGCGAGCAGTACTTC.

Many counts were recorded for this clonotype. The chain links TRBV5-1 to TRBJ2-7; no reliable D call. The CDR3 length is 14 residues. Germline CDR1 SGHRS, CDR2 YFSETQ. Trimming cost V 4 bases and J 4 bases, with 15 bases left between them. CDR3 protein: CASSLGRPGYEQYF. The DNA for the CDR3 is TGCGCCAGCAGCCTAGGACGTCCTGGATACGAGCAGTACTTC.

This clonotype was recorded at least ten times. The rearrangement uses TRBV12-3 or TRBV12-4 and TRBJ1-2; D is unclear. Trimming pared 2 bases from V and 3 bases from J, leaving 7 bases between. This CDR3 contains 13 residues. The CDR3 region is CASSLSGYYGYTF. CDR3 in DNA: TGTGCCAGCAGTTTATCGGGTTACTATGGCTACACCTTC.

The V and J genes are TRBV28 and TRBJ2-4, with a tentative D call TRBD2 (6 bases). The CDR3 extends over 18 amino acids. V was trimmed by 3 bases and J by 0 bases, leaving 18 bases between them. The germline gives CDR1 MDHEN, CDR2 SYDVKM. The CDR3 DNA follows: TGTGCCAGCAGTTTGAGGTGGAGGGCGGGACTAGCCAAAAACATTCAGTACTTC. Translated, it gives CASSLRWRAGLAKNIQYF.

This clonotype has just a few counts. The J gene is TRBJ2-3, the V gene TRBV20-1; D unclear. V lost 3 bases and J 2 bases, leaving 15 bases between the germline ends. CDR3 size: 15 residues. Per germline, CDR1 DFQATT and CDR2 SNEGSKA (reference sequence). Here the CDR3 reads CSASRQLTPTDTQYF. CDR3 nucleotide sequence: TGCAGTGCTAGCCGCCAACTAACTCCCACAGATACGCAGTATTTT.

This chain links TRBV11-2 with TRBJ2-1; 7 bases match TRBD1. Germline values: CDR1 SGHAT, CDR2 FQNNGV. V was clipped by 5 bases and J by 1 base; unmatched bases: 8. This CDR3 comprises 16 residues. As DNA, the CDR3 is TGTGCCAGCAGCCGGAATAGACAGGGATCCTACAATGAGCAGTTCTTC. It specifies CASSRNRQGSYNEQFF.

This clonotype has a count of ten or more. V and J are TRBV29-1 and TRBJ2-7; D may match TRBD1 or TRBD2 (5 bases each). Deletions cut 0 bases from V and 6 bases from J, with 15 bases between. CDR1 and CDR2 (germline): SQVTM, ANQGSEA. The CDR3 has 14 residues. The CDR3 region has the DNA TGCAGCGTTGAAGAGGGCTTCCTTGGGGGCGAGCAGTACTTC. This codes for CSVEEGFLGGEQYF.

Many counts were recorded for this clonotype. V is TRBV12-3 or TRBV12-4 and J is TRBJ2-2; tentative D call: TRBD1 (5 bases). This CDR3 contains 14 residues. V gave up 5 bases and J gave up 6 bases, with 13 bases separating them. Here the CDR3 DNA reads TGTGCCAGCAGTGAACAGGAAGTGTCCGGGGAGCTGTTTTTT. Protein sequence: CASSEQEVSGELFF.

This clonotype has more than one count but fewer than ten. The CDR3 region is CASSLGVPSNSPLHF. In DNA, the CDR3 is TGTGCCAGCAGCCTCGGGGTTCCTTCTAATTCACCCCTCCACTTT. The chain couples TRBV12-3 or TRBV12-4 to TRBJ1-6; no definite D call. CDR3 length: 15 amino acids. V lost 6 bases and J 6 bases, leaving 15 bases between the germline ends.

This clonotype was recorded many times. This chain links TRBV27 with TRBJ1-1; D possibly corresponds to TRBD1 (5 bases). The length of the CDR3 is 13 residues. Germline V gene data show CDR1 as MNHEY and CDR2 as SMNVEV (reference sequence). V dropped 2 bases and J dropped 4 bases, with 8 bases sitting between them. CDR3 in DNA: TGTGCCAGCAGTTTAGGGGCGTCCACTGAAGCTTTCTTT. It yields the protein CASSLGASTEAFF.

Comment on this clonotype: A much larger clone sits a single nucleotide away, making a read error possible. The rearrangement joins TRBV12-3 or TRBV12-4 to TRBJ2-3, with D hard to call. The CDR3 contains 14 residues. This CDR3 reads CAISLNRHTDTQYF. CDR3 nucleotides: TGTGCCATCAGTTTAAACAGACACACAGATACGCAGTATTTT.

This clonotype was counted a single time. V usage is TRBV7-1 and J usage is TRBJ2-2, with 9 nucleotides matching TRBD1. TRBV7-1 is filed as an ORF, its function uncertain. The CDR3 loop spans 18 amino acids. The V gene end was trimmed by 7 bases and the J gene end by 1 base; junction bases not matched to a gene: 13. For the CDR3, the DNA is TGTGCCAGCACCGCTACACAGGGGGCGCAGGGGAACACCGGGGAGCTGTTTTTT. Its translation: CASTATQGAQGNTGELFF.

This clonotype showed up just a few times. This chain connects TRBV7-9 to TRBJ2-5; a possible D gene is TRBD2 (6 bases). V was cut by 6 bases and J by 5 bases, with 25 bases left in between. CDR1 and CDR2 (germline): SEHNR, FQNEAQ (reference sequence). The CDR3 is 17 residues long. The CDR3 nucleotides are TGTGCCAGCAGGCCGACTTCGCTTAGAAATGGAGGGGAGACCCAGTACTTC. This codes for CASRPTSLRNGGETQYF.

This clonotype appeared many times. As DNA, the CDR3 is TGTGCCACCAGCAGAGCGCCTGGAGGGGCAGATACGCAGTATTTT. This gives the protein CATSRAPGGADTQYF. The V gene is TRBV15, the J gene TRBJ2-3; tentative D call: TRBD2 (6 bases). The CDR3 is made up of 15 amino acids. Germline-derived CDR1 and CDR2 are LNHNV and YYDKDF (reference sequence). The V and J ends lost 1 base and 4 bases respectively, with 12 bases between them.

This clonotype occurred many times. The chain links TRBV5-1 to TRBJ1-2; no definite D call. Germline V CDR1 and CDR2: SGHRS, YFSETQ. The CDR3 has 14 residues. Trimming stripped 4 bases from V and 0 bases from J, with 10 bases between. This chain's CDR3 is CASSEGISNYGYTF. The CDR3 DNA sequence: TGCGCCAGCAGCGAGGGAATATCTAACTATGGCTACACCTTC.